This entry lists 2 T cell receptor beta chains sequenced from one sample in a study of blood T cell repertoires in COVID-19. The method was immunoSEQ multiplex PCR; TCRdb's version includes in-frame clones alone and lacks a portion of them. The sample has 150,000 or so clones, 84% seen once. The sequenced sample consisted of peripheral blood. These receptors were collected from a man aged 35 to 55 who had recovered from COVID-19.

This rearrangement joins TRBV21-1 to TRBJ2-5; the D call in the table, TRBD1, was not verified against the DNA. TRBV21-1 is given as a pseudogene. The CDR3 is 15 residues long. The CDR3 DNA sequence: TGTGCCAGCAGCAAAGATAGGGGCGGACAAGAGACCCAGTACTTC. Protein: CASSKDRGGQETQYF.

This clone was seen repeatedly, ten times or more. The chain has TRBV6-6 and TRBJ1-3, with D possibly TRBD1 on 6 matching bases. CDR1 is MNHNY and CDR2 is SVGAGI in the germline V gene (reference sequence). The CDR3 length is 16 residues. The V and J ends lost 0 bases and 0 bases respectively, with 9 bases between them. The CDR3 DNA sequence: TGTGCCAGCAGTTACTCGGACAGCCGCTCTGGAAACACCATATATTTT. Translated: CASSYSDSRSGNTIYF.